The rows below give T cell receptor beta chains drawn from one sample of a study of regulatory T cells in long-lasting Graves disease. From the multiplex PCR reads, TCRdb called clonotypes with MiXCR, one entry per CDR3 protein. The repertoire holds around 250,000 distinct CDR3 sequences, with around 20% as singletons. This specimen was peripheral blood mononuclear cells (PBMCs), taken at new diagnosis, from a patient treated with antithyroid drugs. Receptors were obtained from a female donor with Graves disease. The CDR3 runs from the conserved cysteine through the conserved F or W. Each record gives: clone size, J gene, D gene, V gene, CDR3 protein, CDR3 DNA. A D gene is named only where the DNA matches it firmly. Clone size is not always given. Where it is, it says once, few, many or a class for expanded clones.

clone_size: many
j_call: TRBJ2-3
d_call: -
v_call: TRBV7-2
cdr3_aa: CASSLGLGHTDTQYF
cdr3_nt: TGTGCCAGCAGCTTAGGGCTGGGGCACACAGATACGCAGTATTTT

clone_size: -
j_call: TRBJ2-3
d_call: TRBD2
v_call: TRBV20-1
cdr3_aa: CSAYKGLAGDADTQYF
cdr3_nt: TGCAGTGCATACAAGGGACTAGCGGGAGACGCAGATACGCAGTATTTT

clone_size: many
j_call: TRBJ1-1
d_call: -
v_call: TRBV30
cdr3_aa: CAWILASLQAFF
cdr3_nt: TGTGCCTGGATCCTGGCCAGCCTCCAAGCTTTCTTT

clone_size: many
j_call: TRBJ1-1
d_call: -
v_call: TRBV20-1
cdr3_aa: CSAHQPSGIDTEAFF
cdr3_nt: TGCAGTGCTCACCAACCTTCAGGGATAGACACTGAAGCTTTCTTT

clone_size: many
j_call: TRBJ2-7
d_call: -
v_call: TRBV20-1
cdr3_aa: CSARSTDTIVYEQYF
cdr3_nt: TGCAGTGCTAGATCCACGGACACGATTGTTTACGAGCAGTACTTC

clone_size: many
j_call: TRBJ1-2
d_call: -
v_call: TRBV27
cdr3_aa: CASIPFGGAFGYTF
cdr3_nt: TGTGCCAGCATCCCCTTCGGGGGGGCCTTTGGCTACACCTTC

clone_size: many
j_call: TRBJ2-1
d_call: -
v_call: TRBV5-1
cdr3_aa: CASSSPPSNEQFF
cdr3_nt: TGCGCCAGCAGCTCCCCTCCTAGCAATGAGCAGTTCTTC

clone_size: many
j_call: TRBJ2-5
d_call: TRBD2
v_call: TRBV3-1
cdr3_aa: CASSPRGSGGAETQYF
cdr3_nt: TGTGCCAGCAGCCCCCGAGGTAGCGGGGGGGCGGAGACCCAGTACTTC

clone_size: many
j_call: TRBJ1-1
d_call: -
v_call: TRBV11-3
cdr3_aa: CASSLGVGVGFGEAFF
cdr3_nt: TGTGCCAGCAGCTTAGGCGTCGGAGTAGGGTTCGGGGAAGCTTTCTTT

clone_size: few
j_call: TRBJ2-7
d_call: TRBD2
v_call: TRBV6-5
cdr3_aa: CVSSYGASGTYEQYF
cdr3_nt: TGTGTCAGCAGTTACGGGGCTAGCGGTACCTACGAGCAGTACTTC

clone_size: many
j_call: TRBJ2-1
d_call: -
v_call: TRBV7-8
cdr3_aa: CASSFDLQDNEQFF
cdr3_nt: TGTGCCAGCAGCTTCGATCTTCAGGACAATGAGCAGTTCTTC

clone_size: -
j_call: TRBJ2-2
d_call: TRBD2
v_call: TRBV6-2/TRBV6-3
cdr3_aa: CASSPGLAQPGELFF
cdr3_nt: TGTGCCAGCAGTCCGGGACTAGCTCAACCCGGGGAGCTGTTTTTT

clone_size: many
j_call: TRBJ2-7
d_call: TRBD2
v_call: TRBV3-1
cdr3_aa: CASSQQREGPYEQYF
cdr3_nt: TGTGCCAGCAGCCAACAGCGGGAGGGGCCCTACGAGCAGTACTTC

clone_size: -
j_call: TRBJ2-1
d_call: -
v_call: TRBV2
cdr3_aa: CASSTEGASEQFF
cdr3_nt: TGTGCCAGCAGCACAGAAGGGGCTTCGGAGCAGTTCTTC

clone_size: few
j_call: TRBJ1-5
d_call: -
v_call: TRBV5-5
cdr3_aa: CASSLGGWSNQPQHF
cdr3_nt: TGTGCCAGCAGCTTGGGAGGTTGGAGCAATCAGCCCCAGCATTTT

clone_size: few
j_call: TRBJ2-7
d_call: -
v_call: TRBV19
cdr3_aa: CASSMGGEAYEQYF
cdr3_nt: TGTGCCAGTAGTATGGGTGGAGAAGCCTACGAGCAGTACTTC

clone_size: many
j_call: TRBJ2-7
d_call: TRBD1
v_call: TRBV6-1
cdr3_aa: CASRGQDFSYEQYF
cdr3_nt: TGTGCCAGCAGGGGACAGGACTTCTCCTACGAGCAGTACTTC

clone_size: -
j_call: TRBJ2-3
d_call: TRBD1
v_call: TRBV5-1
cdr3_aa: CASSNGQGTDTQYF
cdr3_nt: TGCGCCAGCAGCAATGGACAGGGGACAGATACGCAGTATTTT

clone_size: many
j_call: TRBJ2-6
d_call: -
v_call: TRBV29-1
cdr3_aa: CSVGTAYSGANVLTF
cdr3_nt: TGCAGCGTTGGGACAGCTTACTCTGGGGCCAACGTCCTGACTTTC

clone_size: many
j_call: TRBJ1-5
d_call: -
v_call: TRBV28
cdr3_aa: CASKLAYSNQPQHF
cdr3_nt: TGTGCCAGCAAGTTAGCGTATAGCAATCAGCCCCAGCATTTT

clone_size: many
j_call: TRBJ2-2
d_call: -
v_call: TRBV5-1
cdr3_aa: CASNRQPPNTGELFF
cdr3_nt: TGCGCCAGCAACAGACAGCCGCCAAACACCGGGGAGCTGTTTTTT

clone_size: many
j_call: TRBJ2-3
d_call: -
v_call: TRBV7-3
cdr3_aa: CASSPGDVTDTQYF
cdr3_nt: TGTGCCAGCAGCCCCGGGGATGTCACAGATACGCAGTATTTT

clone_size: many
j_call: TRBJ2-1
d_call: TRBD2
v_call: TRBV7-8
cdr3_aa: CASSRGTSGGYNEQFF
cdr3_nt: TGTGCCAGCAGCCGCGGTACTAGCGGGGGATACAATGAGCAGTTCTTC

clone_size: few
j_call: TRBJ2-3
d_call: -
v_call: TRBV7-2
cdr3_aa: CASSPAANTQYF
cdr3_nt: TGTGCCAGCAGCCCCGCGGCAAACACGCAGTATTTT

clone_size: many
j_call: TRBJ2-3
d_call: -
v_call: TRBV11-2
cdr3_aa: CASSLVDSHRAQYF
cdr3_nt: TGTGCCAGCAGCTTAGTGGACTCGCATCGGGCGCAGTATTTT

clone_size: -
j_call: TRBJ2-5
d_call: TRBD2
v_call: TRBV7-6
cdr3_aa: CASSLSGSGRETQYF
cdr3_nt: TGTGCCAGCAGCTTAAGCGGGAGTGGCCGAGAGACCCAGTACTTC

clone_size: -
j_call: TRBJ2-1
d_call: -
v_call: TRBV5-1
cdr3_aa: CASSLAGLVSYNGQFF
cdr3_nt: TGTGCCAGCAGCTTGGCGGGCTTAGTCTCCTACAATGGGCAGTTCTTC

clone_size: -
j_call: TRBJ1-1
d_call: -
v_call: TRBV19
cdr3_aa: CASSITHFNTEAFF
cdr3_nt: TGTGCCAGTAGTATCACTCACTTCAACACTGAAGCTTTCTTT

clone_size: many
j_call: TRBJ1-1
d_call: TRBD1
v_call: TRBV5-6
cdr3_aa: CASSYETGENTEAFF
cdr3_nt: TGTGCCAGCAGCTACGAGACAGGGGAGAACACTGAAGCTTTCTTT

clone_size: many
j_call: TRBJ1-4
d_call: -
v_call: TRBV12-3/TRBV12-4
cdr3_aa: CASSPTKGPEKLFF
cdr3_nt: TGTGCCAGCAGCCCGACGAAGGGACCTGAAAAACTGTTTTTT

clone_size: many
j_call: TRBJ1-2
d_call: TRBD1
v_call: TRBV3-1
cdr3_aa: CASSPRDRGNYGYTF
cdr3_nt: TGTGCCAGCAGCCCCCGGGACAGGGGCAACTATGGCTACACCTTC

clone_size: -
j_call: TRBJ2-7
d_call: -
v_call: TRBV7-2
cdr3_aa: CASSLVPVDEQYF
cdr3_nt: TGTGCCAGCAGCTTAGTACCGGTGGACGAGCAGTACTTC

clone_size: -
j_call: TRBJ2-1
d_call: -
v_call: TRBV5-1
cdr3_aa: CASSSGRPYNEQFF
cdr3_nt: TGCGCCAGCAGCTCCGGCAGACCCTACAATGAGCAGTTCTTC

clone_size: -
j_call: TRBJ2-2
d_call: -
v_call: TRBV6-1
cdr3_aa: CASSTLGTGELFF
cdr3_nt: TGTGCCAGCAGTACCCTCGGGACCGGGGAGCTGTTTTTT

clone_size: many
j_call: TRBJ2-5
d_call: TRBD2
v_call: TRBV7-3
cdr3_aa: CASSLTGTSGGETQYF
cdr3_nt: TGTGCCAGCAGCTTAACTGGGACTAGCGGGGGAGAGACCCAGTACTTC

clone_size: -
j_call: TRBJ1-1
d_call: TRBD1
v_call: TRBV7-2
cdr3_aa: CASSPGQGVIAFF
cdr3_nt: TGTGCCAGCAGCCCTGGACAGGGGGTCATAGCTTTCTTT

clone_size: -
j_call: TRBJ2-5
d_call: TRBD1
v_call: TRBV5-4
cdr3_aa: CASSTGQGPYQETQYF
cdr3_nt: TGTGCCAGCAGCACCGGACAGGGCCCCTACCAAGAGACCCAGTACTTC

clone_size: many
j_call: TRBJ2-5
d_call: TRBD2
v_call: TRBV7-6
cdr3_aa: CASSLGATSGRETQYF
cdr3_nt: TGTGCCAGCAGCTTAGGTGCGACTAGCGGGAGGGAGACCCAGTACTTC

clone_size: many
j_call: TRBJ2-3
d_call: -
v_call: TRBV3-1
cdr3_aa: CASSQTGQVTDTQYF
cdr3_nt: TGTGCCAGCAGCCAAACCGGACAAGTCACAGATACGCAGTATTTT

clone_size: few
j_call: TRBJ2-1
d_call: -
v_call: TRBV10-1
cdr3_aa: CASSDRRRDNEQFF
cdr3_nt: TGCGCCAGCAGTGATAGGCGTCGAGACAATGAGCAGTTCTTC

clone_size: -
j_call: TRBJ2-7
d_call: -
v_call: TRBV7-2
cdr3_aa: CASSRTAESYNEQYF
cdr3_nt: TGCGCCAGCAGCCGGACAGCGGAATCCTACAATGAGCAGTACTTC

clone_size: many
j_call: TRBJ1-1
d_call: -
v_call: TRBV7-3
cdr3_aa: CASSFARNTEAFF
cdr3_nt: TGTGCCAGCAGCTTTGCAAGGAACACTGAAGCTTTCTTT

clone_size: many
j_call: TRBJ1-1
d_call: -
v_call: TRBV6-5
cdr3_aa: CASSYRTRSTEAFF
cdr3_nt: TGTGCCAGCAGCTACCGAACTCGAAGCACTGAAGCTTTCTTT

clone_size: many
j_call: TRBJ2-1
d_call: -
v_call: TRBV20-1
cdr3_aa: CSARGDSPYNEQFF
cdr3_nt: TGCAGTGCTAGAGGGGACTCCCCATACAATGAGCAGTTCTTC

clone_size: many
j_call: TRBJ2-5
d_call: TRBD2
v_call: TRBV12-3/TRBV12-4
cdr3_aa: CASSWIAGVAETQYF
cdr3_nt: TGTGCCAGCAGTTGGATAGCGGGAGTAGCGGAGACCCAGTACTTC

clone_size: many
j_call: TRBJ1-2
d_call: -
v_call: TRBV12-5
cdr3_aa: CASGLGTNYGYTF
cdr3_nt: TGTGCTAGTGGTTTGGGGACTAACTATGGCTACACCTTC

clone_size: many
j_call: TRBJ2-5
d_call: -
v_call: TRBV29-1
cdr3_aa: CSGGTPQETQYF
cdr3_nt: TGCAGCGGTGGGACTCCGCAAGAGACCCAGTACTTC

clone_size: many
j_call: TRBJ2-5
d_call: -
v_call: TRBV11-3
cdr3_aa: CASSSRQGGQETQYF
cdr3_nt: TGTGCCAGCAGCTCGAGGCAGGGGGGGCAAGAGACCCAGTACTTC